One sample yielded the 19 T cell receptor beta chains listed below, sequenced in a study of neoadjuvant nivolumab and ipilimumab in lung cancer (dated by TCRdb to about 2020). This sample's time point label indicates: at surgical resection after neoadjuvant nivolumab +/- ipilimumab. Library construction relied on the immunoSEQ multiplex PCR assay. TCRdb's version of the immuneACCESS table is confined to in-frame rearrangements and falls short of the full clone set. An unresolved V gene accounts for under half of the shortfall where checked; the remainder is of unknown origin. The sample has about 29,000 clones on record, roughly 76% of them singletons. The ten largest make up around a sixth of the sample. The material sequenced was tumor tissue, taken after neoadjuvant nivolumab, alone or with ipilimumab, at or shortly before surgery. Receptor source: an adult with non-small cell lung cancer.

The V call is TRBV11-3, the J call TRBJ2-2; possibly TRBD1 or TRBD2 for D (5 bases each). The length of the CDR3 is 16 residues. The V and J ends lost 0 bases and 8 bases respectively, with 16 bases between them. CDR1 and CDR2 from the germline V gene are SGHNT and YENEEA. Here the CDR3 DNA reads TGTGCCAGCAGCTTAGATCCGTGGGGGAGTGGAGGGGAGCTGTTTTTT. This translates into CASSLDPWGSGGELFF.

The CDR3 protein is CAWSVAGRTGELFF. The DNA of the CDR3 is TGTGCCTGGAGTGTGGCAGGGAGGACCGGGGAGCTGTTTTTT. The rearrangement links TRBV30 to TRBJ2-2; tentatively, D is TRBD2 (6 bases). Germline CDR1 GTSNPN, CDR2 SVGIG (reference sequence). V was cut by 0 bases and J by 5 bases, with 10 bases left in between. The CDR3 spans 14 residues.

The genes are TRBV11-2 and TRBJ2-1; 13 bases line up with TRBD2. With 1 base clipped from V and 10 bases from J, the junction kept 4 bases outside the gene matches. This CDR3 has 15 amino acids. Per germline, CDR1 SGHAT and CDR2 FQNNGV. For the CDR3, the DNA is TGTGCCAGCAGCTTAGCAACTAGCGGGGGGGTCGAGCAGTTCTTC. Encoded protein: CASSLATSGGVEQFF.

CDR3 DNA sequence: TGCGCCAGCAGCTTGCAGGGACAGGGAGAGACCCAGTACTTC. It translates to CASSLQGQGETQYF. This chain joins TRBV5-1 and TRBJ2-5, with 9 bases fitting TRBD1. Germline-derived CDR1 and CDR2 are SGHRS and YFSETQ. Trimming at V came to 1 base and at J to 4 bases, leaving 2 bases not matched to a gene. The CDR3 sequence is 14 residues long.

The rearrangement joins TRBV28 to TRBJ2-2; 8 bases are a match to TRBD1. Trimming took 9 bases from V and 3 from J; bases not matched to a gene: 12. The CDR3 consists of 16 residues. Germline V CDR1 and CDR2: MDHEN, SYDVKM. The CDR3 spells CASFAPGQGDTGELFF. The CDR3 DNA sequence: TGTGCCAGTTTCGCCCCCGGACAGGGAGACACCGGGGAGCTGTTTTTT.

This clone was counted between two and nine times. This sequence joins TRBV6-1 and TRBJ2-2, with D unresolved. Germline V gene data show CDR1 as MNHNS and CDR2 as SASEGT. The V and J ends lost 6 bases and 4 bases respectively, with 12 bases between them. CDR3 length equals 14 residues. CDR3 amino acids: CASRLEYSTGELFF. CDR3 nucleotides: TGTGCCAGCAGGTTGGAGTACTCCACCGGGGAGCTGTTTTTT.

The V call is TRBV18, the J call TRBJ1-5; D unclear. Between the trimmed V and J ends, which lost 3 bases and 0 bases, there was a span of 3 bases. This CDR3 is 13 amino acids long. Germline CDR1 and CDR2: KGHSH and LQKENI. The chain's CDR3 is CASSPNSNQPQHF. The CDR3 nucleotides read TGTGCCAGCTCACCGAATAGCAATCAGCCCCAGCATTTT.

This clone was found once. The gene calls are TRBV5-8 and TRBJ1-1, with D uncertain. The CDR3 has 13 amino acids. V gave up 4 bases and J gave up 5 bases, with 12 bases separating them. Germline CDR1 and CDR2: SGHTS and YDEGEE. The CDR3 sequence is CASSQIYRTEAFF. The CDR3 DNA is TGTGCCAGCAGCCAAATATACCGGACTGAAGCTTTCTTT. Full variable domain (remainder filled in from reference TRBV5-8 and TRBJ1-1): EAGVTQSPTHLIKTRGQQATLRCSPISGHTSVYWYQQALGLGLQFLLWYDEGEERNRGNFPPRFSGRQFPNYSSELNVNALELEDSALYLCASSQIYRTEAFFGQGTRLTVV.

This clone was seen just once. The chain employs TRBV27 and TRBJ2-3; D is undetermined. V lost 1 base to trimming and J lost 2 bases, with 13 bases between them. Looked up from germline, CDR1 is MNHEY and CDR2 is SMNVEV (reference sequence). The CDR3 is 16 residues long. In DNA form, the CDR3 reads TGTGCCAGCAGTTTATTGGTACCCTATGCCACAGATACGCAGTATTTT. Translated: CASSLLVPYATDTQYF.

V is TRBV7-3 and J is TRBJ2-3; no reliable D call. This CDR3 is 14 amino acids long. Trimming left V 2 bases short and J 1 base short, with 7 bases between. CDR1 is SGHTA, CDR2 FQGTGA, per germline. The chain's CDR3 is CASSLSGGTDTQYF. The CDR3 DNA follows: TGTGCCAGCAGCTTATCGGGTGGCACAGATACGCAGTATTTT.

This chain connects TRBV19 to TRBJ2-2; maybe TRBD2 (7 bases). CDR3 length: 14 amino acids. V gave up 7 bases and J gave up 7 bases, with 16 bases separating them. Germline CDR1 is LNHDA and CDR2 is SQIVND (reference sequence). DNA for the CDR3: TGTGCCAGTATCCCAAGGGGGGGCGTCGGGGAGCTGTTTTTT. This codes for CASIPRGGVGELFF. Based on the CDR3 plus reference TRBV19 and TRBJ2-2, the full variable domain is DGGITQSPKYLFRKEGQNVTLSCEQNLNHDAMYWYRQDPGQGLRLIYYSQIVNDFQKGDIAEGYSVSREKKESFPLTVTSAQKNPTAFYLCASIPRGGVGELFFGEGSRLTVL.

The V gene is TRBV30, the J gene TRBJ1-2; 9 nucleotides agree with TRBD1. Germline CDR1 reads GTSNPN; CDR2 reads SVGIG (reference sequence). The junction had 3 bases not matched to a gene; V was cut back by 3 bases and J by 4 bases. The CDR3 extends over 13 amino acids. Here the CDR3 DNA reads TGTGCCTGGAGGACAGGGGGGATCTATGGCTACACCTTC. Amino acids: CAWRTGGIYGYTF.

The chain combines TRBV30 with TRBJ2-7; D could derive from TRBD1 or TRBD2 (5 bases each). V was clipped by 2 bases and J by 7 bases, with 12 bases between them. The germline V gene has CDR1 GTSNPN and CDR2 SVGIG (reference sequence). This CDR3 is built from 12 residues. CDR3 in amino acids: CAWSWGPGEQYF. The CDR3 bases are TGTGCCTGGAGTTGGGGACCAGGGGAGCAGTACTTC.

A single count supports this clone. This chain joins TRBV4-1 and TRBJ1-6; no clear D gene. Germline CDR1 MGHRA, CDR2 YSYEKL. Trimming cost V 0 bases and J 0 bases, with 3 bases left between them. The CDR3 runs 15 residues. The CDR3 loop is CASSQDSSYNSPLHF. Written as DNA, the CDR3 is TGCGCCAGCAGCCAAGACAGCTCCTATAATTCACCCCTCCACTTT.

The V and J genes are TRBV7-9 and TRBJ1-1; D gene unclear. V was clipped by 5 bases and J by 10 bases, with 14 bases between them. The CDR3 contains 12 residues. Germline assignment: CDR1 SEHNR and CDR2 FQNEAQ (reference sequence). This CDR3 reads CASSPGKVLAFF. The CDR3 DNA follows: TGTGCCAGCAGCCCCGGGAAGGTTTTAGCTTTCTTT.

This rearrangement joins TRBV11-2 to TRBJ1-3, with TRBD1 identical over 7 bases. Germline values: CDR1 SGHAT, CDR2 FQNNGV. CDR3 size: 15 residues. The V gene end was trimmed by 5 bases and the J gene end by 3 bases; junction bases not matched to a gene: 7. This CDR3 is CASSTGQGGGNTIYF. CDR3 DNA sequence: TGTGCCAGCAGCACAGGGCAGGGGGGTGGAAACACCATATATTTT.

The rearrangement uses TRBV29-1 and TRBJ2-3; 9 nucleotides line up with TRBD2. The length of the CDR3 is 14 residues. J gave up 4 bases and V 3 bases, and 5 bases lay outside the gene matches. CDR1 is SQVTM and CDR2 is ANQGSEA in the germline V gene. The CDR3 sequence is CSVDSRGGSDTQYF. The CDR3 DNA reads as TGCAGCGTTGATTCGCGGGGGGGCTCAGATACGCAGTATTTT.

V and J are TRBV27 and TRBJ2-3; D is perhaps TRBD1 or TRBD2 (6 bases each). The CDR3 spans 15 residues. Germline lookup yields CDR1 MNHEY and CDR2 SMNVEV (reference sequence). The V end lost 2 bases, the J end lost 8 bases, and 17 bases lay between the germline ends. CDR3 in amino acids: CASSLMGGRVGTQYF. In DNA, the CDR3 is TGTGCCAGCAGTTTAATGGGGGGCCGGGTGGGTACGCAGTATTTT.

The rearrangement links TRBV15 to TRBJ2-2; the D gene is possibly TRBD2 (6 bases). Per germline, CDR1 LNHNV and CDR2 YYDKDF (reference sequence). V lost 5 bases and J 4 bases, leaving 17 bases between the germline ends. The CDR3 totals 16 residues. The CDR3 spells CATSRGKGVSTGELFF. CDR3 coding DNA: TGTGCCACCAGCCGGGGGAAGGGTGTTTCCACCGGGGAGCTGTTTTTT.